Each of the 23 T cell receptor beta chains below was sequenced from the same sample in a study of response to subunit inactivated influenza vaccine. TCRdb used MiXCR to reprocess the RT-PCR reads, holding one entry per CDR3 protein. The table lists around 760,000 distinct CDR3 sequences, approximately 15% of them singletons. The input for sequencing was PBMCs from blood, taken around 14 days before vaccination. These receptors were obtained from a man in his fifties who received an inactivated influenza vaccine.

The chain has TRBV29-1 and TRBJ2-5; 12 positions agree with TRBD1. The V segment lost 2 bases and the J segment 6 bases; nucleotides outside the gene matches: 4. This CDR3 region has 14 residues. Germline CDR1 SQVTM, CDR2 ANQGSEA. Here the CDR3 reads CSVERGTGGQTQYF. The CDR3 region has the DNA TGCAGCGTTGAAAGGGGGACAGGGGGCCAGACCCAGTACTTC.

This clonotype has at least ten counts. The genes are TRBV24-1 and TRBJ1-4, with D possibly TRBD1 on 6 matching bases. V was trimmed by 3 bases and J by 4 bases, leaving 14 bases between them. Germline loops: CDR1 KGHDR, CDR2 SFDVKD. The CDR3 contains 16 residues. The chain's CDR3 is CATSDPSTGDNEKLFF. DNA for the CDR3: TGTGCCACCAGTGATCCCTCGACAGGAGATAATGAAAAACTGTTTTTT.

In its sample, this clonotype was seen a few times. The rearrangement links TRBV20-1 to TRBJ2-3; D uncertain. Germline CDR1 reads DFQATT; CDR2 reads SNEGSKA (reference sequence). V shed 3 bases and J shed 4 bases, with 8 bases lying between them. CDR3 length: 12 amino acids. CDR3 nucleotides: TGCAGTGCTAGCCCTCGGGCAGATACGCAGTATTTT. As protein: CSASPRADTQYF.

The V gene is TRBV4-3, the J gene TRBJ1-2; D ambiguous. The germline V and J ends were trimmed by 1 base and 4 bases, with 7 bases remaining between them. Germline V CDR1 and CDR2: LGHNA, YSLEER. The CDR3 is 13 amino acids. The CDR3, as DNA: TGCGCCAGCAGCCAAGGGATATCCTATGGCTACACCTTC. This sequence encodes CASSQGISYGYTF.

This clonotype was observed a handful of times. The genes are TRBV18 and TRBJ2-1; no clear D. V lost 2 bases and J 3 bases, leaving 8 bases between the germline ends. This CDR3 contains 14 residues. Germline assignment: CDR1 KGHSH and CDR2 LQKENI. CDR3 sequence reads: CASSPKSYYNEQFF. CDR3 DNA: TGTGCCAGCTCACCAAAGAGCTACTACAATGAGCAGTTCTTC.

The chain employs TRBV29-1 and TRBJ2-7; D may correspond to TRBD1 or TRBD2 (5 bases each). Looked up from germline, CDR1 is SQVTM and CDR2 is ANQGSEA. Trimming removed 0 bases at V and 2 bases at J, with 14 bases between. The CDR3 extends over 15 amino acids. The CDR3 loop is CSVEDLEGNPYEQYF. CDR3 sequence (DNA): TGCAGCGTTGAAGATCTCGAGGGGAACCCCTACGAGCAGTACTTC.

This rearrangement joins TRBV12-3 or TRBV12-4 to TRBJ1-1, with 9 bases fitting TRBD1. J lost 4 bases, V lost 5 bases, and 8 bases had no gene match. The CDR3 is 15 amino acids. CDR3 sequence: CASSPTGGRATEAFF. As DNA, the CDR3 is TGTGCCAGCAGTCCGACAGGGGGAAGGGCCACTGAAGCTTTCTTT.

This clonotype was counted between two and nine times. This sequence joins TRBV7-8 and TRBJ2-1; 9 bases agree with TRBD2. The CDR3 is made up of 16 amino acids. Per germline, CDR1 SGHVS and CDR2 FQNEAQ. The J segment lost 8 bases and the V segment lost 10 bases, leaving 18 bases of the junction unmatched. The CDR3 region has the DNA TGTGCCATCGCCTGGGTCGGACTAGCGAATCATGATGAGCAGTTCTTC. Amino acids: CAIAWVGLANHDEQFF.

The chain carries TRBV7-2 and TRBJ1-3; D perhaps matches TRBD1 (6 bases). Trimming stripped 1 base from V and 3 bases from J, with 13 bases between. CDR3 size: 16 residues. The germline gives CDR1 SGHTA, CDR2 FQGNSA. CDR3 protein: CASSLGGGRIGNTIYF. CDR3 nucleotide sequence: TGTGCCAGCAGCTTAGGAGGGGGGCGGATTGGAAACACCATATATTTT.

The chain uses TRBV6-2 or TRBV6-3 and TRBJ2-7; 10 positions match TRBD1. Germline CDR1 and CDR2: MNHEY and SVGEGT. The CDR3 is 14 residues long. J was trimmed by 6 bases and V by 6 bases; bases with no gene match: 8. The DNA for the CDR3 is TGTGCCAGCAGCCCAACCAGGGACAGGGGCGAGCAGTACTTC. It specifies CASSPTRDRGEQYF.

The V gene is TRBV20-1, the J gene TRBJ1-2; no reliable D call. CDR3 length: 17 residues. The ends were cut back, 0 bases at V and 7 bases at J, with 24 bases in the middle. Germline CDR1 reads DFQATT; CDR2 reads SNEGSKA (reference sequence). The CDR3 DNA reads TGCAGTGCTAGAGATTACTCACGAACCCAACTCTTGGGTGGCTACACCTTC. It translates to CSARDYSRTQLLGGYTF.

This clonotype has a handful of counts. CDR3 sequence reads: CSVSGENTGELFF. The DNA for the CDR3 is TGCAGCGTTTCGGGGGAGAACACCGGGGAGCTGTTTTTT. This chain links TRBV29-1 with TRBJ2-2, with a weak D call TRBD2 (6 bases). Germline-derived CDR1 and CDR2 are SQVTM and ANQGSEA. This CDR3 is 13 amino acids long. Trimming took 5 bases from V and 1 from J, leaving 8 bases between them.

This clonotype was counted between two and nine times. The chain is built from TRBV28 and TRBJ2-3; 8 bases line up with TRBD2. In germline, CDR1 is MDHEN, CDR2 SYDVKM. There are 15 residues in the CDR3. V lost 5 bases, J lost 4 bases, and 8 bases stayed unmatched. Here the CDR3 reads CASSTAGGRADTQYF. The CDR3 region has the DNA TGTGCCAGCAGTACCGCGGGGGGCCGTGCAGATACGCAGTATTTT.

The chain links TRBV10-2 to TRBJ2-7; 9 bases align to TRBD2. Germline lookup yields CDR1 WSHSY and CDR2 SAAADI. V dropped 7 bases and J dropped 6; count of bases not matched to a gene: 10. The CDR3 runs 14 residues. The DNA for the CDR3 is TGCGCCAGCACCGGCGTTAGTAGCGGGGGCGAGCAGTACTTC. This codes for CASTGVSSGGEQYF.

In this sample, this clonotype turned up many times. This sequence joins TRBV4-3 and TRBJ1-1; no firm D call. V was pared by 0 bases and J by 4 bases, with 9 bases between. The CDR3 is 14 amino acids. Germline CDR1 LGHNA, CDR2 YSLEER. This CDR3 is CASSQDSAGTEAFF. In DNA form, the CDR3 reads TGCGCCAGCAGCCAAGACTCGGCGGGCACTGAAGCTTTCTTT.

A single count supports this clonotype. CDR3 bases: TGTGCCAGCAGCCAAGGGACAGTGAGGGGCAATGAGCAGTTCTTC. This translates into CASSQGTVRGNEQFF. The chain combines TRBV3-1 with TRBJ2-1; a possible D gene is TRBD1 (6 bases). Per germline, CDR1 LGHDT and CDR2 YNNKEL (reference sequence). The CDR3 spans 15 residues. V was clipped by 1 base and J by 6 bases, with 13 bases between them.

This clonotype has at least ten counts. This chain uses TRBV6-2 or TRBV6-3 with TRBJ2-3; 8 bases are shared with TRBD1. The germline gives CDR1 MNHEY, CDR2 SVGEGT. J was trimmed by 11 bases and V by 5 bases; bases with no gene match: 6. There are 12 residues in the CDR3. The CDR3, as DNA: TGTGCCAGCAGTAGGGACAGGTTCCTGCAGTATTTT. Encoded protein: CASSRDRFLQYF.

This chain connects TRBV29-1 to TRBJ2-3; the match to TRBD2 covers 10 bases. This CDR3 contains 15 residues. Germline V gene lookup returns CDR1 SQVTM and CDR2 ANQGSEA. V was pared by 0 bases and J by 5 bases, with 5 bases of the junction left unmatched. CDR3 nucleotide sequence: TGCAGCGTTGAAGAGTGGCTAGCGGGAGTAGATACGCAGTATTTT. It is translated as CSVEEWLAGVDTQYF.

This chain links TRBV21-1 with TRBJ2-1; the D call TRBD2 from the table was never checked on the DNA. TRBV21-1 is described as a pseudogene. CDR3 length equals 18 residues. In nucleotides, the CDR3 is TGTGCCAGCAGCAAATGGCCACTAGCGGGAGGAGGTTACAATGAGCAGTTCTTC. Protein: CASSKWPLAGGGYNEQFF.

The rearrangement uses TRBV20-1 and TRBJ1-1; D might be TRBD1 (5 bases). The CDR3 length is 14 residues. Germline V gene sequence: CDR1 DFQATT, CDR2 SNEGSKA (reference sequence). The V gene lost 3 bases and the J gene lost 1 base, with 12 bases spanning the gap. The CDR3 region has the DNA TGCAGTGCTAGGGCTGGACACCCGAACACTGAAGCTTTCTTT. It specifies CSARAGHPNTEAFF.

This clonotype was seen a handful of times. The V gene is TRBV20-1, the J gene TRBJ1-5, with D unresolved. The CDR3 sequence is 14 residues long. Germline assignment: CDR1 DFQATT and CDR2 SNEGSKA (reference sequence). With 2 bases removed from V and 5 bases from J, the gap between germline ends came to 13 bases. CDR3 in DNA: TGCAGTGCTAGAAATGCCGACGGACATCAGCCCCAGCATTTT. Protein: CSARNADGHQPQHF.

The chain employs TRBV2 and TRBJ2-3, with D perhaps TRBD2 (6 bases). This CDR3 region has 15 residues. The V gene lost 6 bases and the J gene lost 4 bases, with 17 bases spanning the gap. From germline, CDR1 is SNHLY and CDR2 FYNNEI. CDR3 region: CASRYLTGAPDTQYF. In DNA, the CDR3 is TGTGCCAGCAGATACCTAACGGGAGCCCCAGATACGCAGTATTTT.

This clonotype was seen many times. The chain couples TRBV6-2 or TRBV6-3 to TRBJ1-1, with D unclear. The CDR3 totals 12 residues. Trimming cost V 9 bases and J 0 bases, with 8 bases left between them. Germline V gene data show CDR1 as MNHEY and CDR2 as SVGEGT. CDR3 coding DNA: TGTGCCAGTGCTACTTTGAACACTGAAGCTTTCTTT. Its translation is CASATLNTEAFF.